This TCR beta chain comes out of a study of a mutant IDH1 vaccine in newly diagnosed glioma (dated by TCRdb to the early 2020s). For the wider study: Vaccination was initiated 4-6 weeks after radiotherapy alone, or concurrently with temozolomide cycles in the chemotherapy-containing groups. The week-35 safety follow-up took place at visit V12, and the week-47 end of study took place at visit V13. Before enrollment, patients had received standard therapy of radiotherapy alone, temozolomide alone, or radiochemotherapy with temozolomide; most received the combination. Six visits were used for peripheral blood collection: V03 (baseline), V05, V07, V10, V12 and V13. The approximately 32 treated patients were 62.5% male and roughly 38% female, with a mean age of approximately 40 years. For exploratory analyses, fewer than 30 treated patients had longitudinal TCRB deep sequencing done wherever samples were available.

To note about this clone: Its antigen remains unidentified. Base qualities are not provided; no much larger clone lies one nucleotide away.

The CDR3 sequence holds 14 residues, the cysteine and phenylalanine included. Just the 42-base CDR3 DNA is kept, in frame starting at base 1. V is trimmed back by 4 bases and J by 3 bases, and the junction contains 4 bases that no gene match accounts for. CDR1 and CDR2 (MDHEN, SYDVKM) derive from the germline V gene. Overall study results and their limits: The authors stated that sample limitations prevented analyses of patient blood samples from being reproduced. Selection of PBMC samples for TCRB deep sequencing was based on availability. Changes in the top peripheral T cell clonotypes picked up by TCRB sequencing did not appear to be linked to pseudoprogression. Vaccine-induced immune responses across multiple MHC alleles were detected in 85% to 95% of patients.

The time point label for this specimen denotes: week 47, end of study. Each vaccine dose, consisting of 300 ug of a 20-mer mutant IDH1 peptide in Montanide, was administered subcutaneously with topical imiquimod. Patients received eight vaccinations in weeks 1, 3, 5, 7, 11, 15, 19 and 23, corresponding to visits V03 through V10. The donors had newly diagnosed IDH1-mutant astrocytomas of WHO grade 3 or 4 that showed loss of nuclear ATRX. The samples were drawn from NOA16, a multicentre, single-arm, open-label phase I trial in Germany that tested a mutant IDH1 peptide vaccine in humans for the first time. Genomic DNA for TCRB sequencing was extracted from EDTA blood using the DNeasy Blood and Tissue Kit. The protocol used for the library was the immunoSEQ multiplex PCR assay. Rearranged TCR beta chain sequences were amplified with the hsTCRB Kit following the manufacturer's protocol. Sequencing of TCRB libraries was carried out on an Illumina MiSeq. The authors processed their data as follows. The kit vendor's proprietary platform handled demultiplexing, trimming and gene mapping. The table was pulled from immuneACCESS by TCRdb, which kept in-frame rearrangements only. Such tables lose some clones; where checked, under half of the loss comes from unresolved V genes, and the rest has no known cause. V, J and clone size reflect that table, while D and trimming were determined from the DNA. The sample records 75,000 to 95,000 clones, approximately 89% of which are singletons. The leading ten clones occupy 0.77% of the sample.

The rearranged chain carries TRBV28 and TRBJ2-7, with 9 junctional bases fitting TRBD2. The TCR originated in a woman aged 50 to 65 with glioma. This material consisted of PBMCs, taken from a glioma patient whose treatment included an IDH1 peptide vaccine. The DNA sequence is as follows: TGTGCCAGCAGTTCGGGACTAGCCCGCTACGAGCAGTACTTC. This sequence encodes CASSSGLARYEQYF.